This TCR beta chain was identified in a study of CD8 T cells in ankylosing spondylitis. This clonotype was counted only a few times. Antigen: not known. Scientists made TCR beta libraries using quantitative 5'-RACE with molecular barcodes. One entry per CDR3 protein, called by TCRdb with MiXCR from the 5' RACE reads. The sample lists 200,000 to 300,000 distinct CDR3 sequences; about 10% were seen once. The CDR3 contains 15 residues. Trimming took 1 base from V and 2 from J, leaving 11 bases between them. Germline V gene data show CDR1 as KGHSH and CDR2 as LQKENI. Broader study findings: Disease-associated clones were CD8+ and fairly uncommon in peripheral blood. As reported, disease-linked clones showed significant enrichment in matched ankylosing spondylitis synovial fluid. Some motif variants were previously reported in reactive arthritis synovial fluid and blood.

The TCR comes from a male donor with ankylosing spondylitis or in good health (not recorded which). Sequencing was carried out using blood, either unsorted or a sorted T cell fraction (not recorded which). V usage is TRBV18 and J usage is TRBJ1-2; D is unclear. As DNA, the CDR3 is TGTGCCAGCTCACCACGGGAGACCTTAAACTATGGCTACACCTTC. Translation gives CASSPRETLNYGYTF.